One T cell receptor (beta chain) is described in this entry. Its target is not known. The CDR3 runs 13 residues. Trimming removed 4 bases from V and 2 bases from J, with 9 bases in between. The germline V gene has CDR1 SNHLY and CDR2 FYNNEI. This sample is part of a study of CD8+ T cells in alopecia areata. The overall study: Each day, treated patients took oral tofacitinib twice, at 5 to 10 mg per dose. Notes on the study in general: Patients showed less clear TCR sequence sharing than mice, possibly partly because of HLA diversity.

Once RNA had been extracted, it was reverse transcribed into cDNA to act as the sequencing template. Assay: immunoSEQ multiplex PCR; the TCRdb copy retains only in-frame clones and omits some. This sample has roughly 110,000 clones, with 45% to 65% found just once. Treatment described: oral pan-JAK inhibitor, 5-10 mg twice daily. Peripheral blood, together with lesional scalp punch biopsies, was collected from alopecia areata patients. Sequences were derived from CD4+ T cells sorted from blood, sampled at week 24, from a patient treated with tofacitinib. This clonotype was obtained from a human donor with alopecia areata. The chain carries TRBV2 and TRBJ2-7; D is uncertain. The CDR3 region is CASSVAKTYEQYF. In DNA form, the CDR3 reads TGTGCCAGCAGTGTAGCCAAAACCTACGAGCAGTACTTC.